This note documents a single TCR beta chain sequence. What it binds is unknown. The record originates from a study of T cell responses to AZD1222 COVID-19 vaccine. Study information: Pooled samples include second doses given at about 4 or 12 weeks.

Profiled with immunoSEQ multiplex PCR; TCRdb holds only in-frame clones, not every one. The data hold 90,000 to 150,000 clones, with 70% to 90% observed a single time. The study, taken as a whole, reports: White British donors predominated, females outnumbered males, and clonal diversity was possibly underestimated.

The CDR3 contains 11 residues. V shed 4 bases and J shed 10 bases, with 5 bases lying between them. Germline CDR1 and CDR2: MDHEN and SYDVKM. Sequenced material: peripheral blood, taken on day 0 of AZD1222 vaccination. The origin of this receptor is an adult in good health. The V call is TRBV28, the J call TRBJ1-6; D unclear. For the CDR3, the DNA is TGTGCCAGCAGTTCCGCATCACCCCTCCACTTT. Protein sequence: CASSSASPLHF.